This T cell receptor beta chain was found in a study of blood T cell repertoires in COVID-19. The wider study: Italy, Spain and the United States were the sources of the convalescent and acute COVID-19 samples.

This table comes from immunoSEQ multiplex PCR, and its TCRdb copy is limited to in-frame clones, with some not included. Altogether roughly 180,000 clones are present, 75% to 85% being singletons, with the ten largest covering 9.5% to 11%. Germline assignment: CDR1 LNHDA and CDR2 SQIVND (reference sequence). V lost 4 bases, J lost 1 base, and 13 bases lay in between. CDR3 length equals 15 residues. The gene calls are TRBV19 and TRBJ1-1, with D unclear. The material sequenced was peripheral blood. This TCR was recovered from a woman aged 40 to 50 with COVID-19, enrolled during active disease. CDR3 bases: TGTGCCAGTAGTACCGAAGGCAGGCCGAACACTGAAGCTTTCTTT. It translates to CASSTEGRPNTEAFF.